Listed below are T cell receptor beta chains from one sample, sequenced in a study of neurological immune-mediated disorders. TCRdb recomputed calls from the 5' RACE reads with MiXCR, one row per CDR3 protein. The table has about 59,000 distinct CDR3 sequences, roughly 3.3% seen once. The sequenced sample consisted of PBMCs. All receptors come from a woman aged 25 to 45 with multiple sclerosis. Each CDR3 is given with its conserved first and last residue. Each record gives: V gene, D gene, CDR3 length, clone size, J gene, CDR3 protein, CDR3 DNA. D genes are given only for firm matches. A row's size may be missing; if present it is once, few, many or a size class.

TRBV28,TRBD2,19,many,TRBJ2-1,CASSSTGTSGPSQYNEQFF,TGTGCCAGCAGTTCAACCGGGACTAGCGGGCCGAGCCAATACAATGAGCAGTTCTTC
TRBV7-2,NA,13,many,TRBJ1-1,CASRSGLNTEAFF,TGTGCCAGCAGATCGGGACTCAACACTGAAGCTTTCTTT
TRBV5-1,NA,15,many,TRBJ1-6,CASSWQPDRNSPLHF,TGCGCCAGCAGCTGGCAGCCCGACCGAAATTCACCCCTCCACTTT
TRBV13,TRBD2,16,few,TRBJ2-5,CASSLGTSGYQETQYF,TGTGCCAGCAGCTTAGGGACTAGCGGATACCAAGAGACCCAGTACTTC
TRBV5-1,NA,15,many,TRBJ1-1,CASSISGTSNTEAFF,TGCGCCAGCAGCATATCCGGGACATCGAACACTGAAGCTTTCTTT
TRBV5-6,NA,15,many,TRBJ1-1,CASSSPTGRFSLTFF,TGTGCCAGCAGTTCCCCTACAGGACGGTTTTCCTTAACCTTCTTT
TRBV2,TRBD1,17,few,TRBJ1-6,CASSDLDRGFLNSPLNF,TGTGCCAGCAGTGACTTAGACAGGGGATTTTTGAATTCACCCCTCAACTTT
TRBV6-1,NA,15,many,TRBJ1-3,CASSEGGISGNTIYF,TGTGCCAGCAGTGAAGGAGGGATCTCTGGAAACACCATATATTTT
TRBV20-1,NA,13,NA,TRBJ1-3,CSAKVSSGKTIYF,TGCAGTGCTAAGGTCAGCTCTGGAAAAACCATATATTTT
TRBV15,NA,14,many,TRBJ1-2,CATSRERGYGSSSF,TGTGCCACCAGCAGAGAAAGGGGCTACGGGTCATCTTCATTC
TRBV6-2/TRBV6-3,TRBD2,17,many,TRBJ2-4,CASTNLGGSMAKNIQYF,TGTGCCAGCACCAACCTCGGCGGGAGTATGGCCAAAAACATTCAGTACTTC
TRBV5-1,NA,13,NA,TRBJ1-6,CASSLGAPSPLNF,TGCGCCAGCAGCTTGGGGGCGCCTTCACCCCTCAACTTT
TRBV2,NA,12,many,TRBJ1-1,CASSQGNTEAFF,TGTGCCAGCTCTCAGGGGAACACTGAAGCTTTCTTT
TRBV7-9,NA,16,many,TRBJ2-1,CASRSGLDEGYNEQFF,TGTGCCAGCAGATCAGGACTGGACGAAGGCTACAATGAGCAGTTCTTC
TRBV5-8,NA,19,NA,TRBJ1-4,CASSSGARPAAATNEKLFF,TGCGCCAGCAGCTCTGGGGCCAGGCCGGCTGCTGCAACTAATGAAAAACTGTTTTTT
TRBV15,TRBD2,16,many,TRBJ2-5,CATSRVGGGTEETQYF,TGTGCCACCAGCAGAGTTGGCGGGGGGACGGAAGAGACCCAGTACTTC
TRBV20-1,TRBD2,12,many,TRBJ2-1,CSARESGVEQFF,TGCAGTGCTAGAGAAAGCGGGGTTGAGCAGTTCTTC
TRBV20-1,NA,14,many,TRBJ2-3,CSARGGPDTDTQYF,TGCAGTGCTAGAGGCGGGCCCGACACAGATACGCAGTATTTT
TRBV7-9,NA,14,many,TRBJ2-3,CASSFVTTTDTQYF,TGTGCCAGCAGCTTTGTGACGACCACAGATACGCAGTATTTT
TRBV24-1,TRBD1,15,many,TRBJ1-2,CATSEGTGGVDGYTF,TGTGCCACCAGTGAAGGGACAGGGGGCGTCGATGGCTACACCTTC
TRBV19,NA,15,NA,TRBJ1-5,CASSLWGQGNQPQSF,NA
TRBV4-1,TRBD2,13,many,TRBJ2-7,CASSQGGSYEQYF,TGCGCCAGCAGCCAGGGAGGGTCCTACGAGCAGTACTTC
TRBV5-1,NA,14,many,TRBJ2-1,CASSLAGAVNEQFF,TGCGCCAGCAGCTTGGCTGGAGCAGTCAATGAGCAGTTCTTC
TRBV27,NA,13,many,TRBJ2-1,CASSSQFPNEQFF,TGTGCCAGCAGTTCGCAGTTCCCTAATGAGCAGTTCTTC
TRBV20-1,TRBD2,17,few,TRBJ2-7,CSVRALWTSGRLYEQYF,TGCAGTGTTAGAGCCCTCTGGACTAGCGGGAGACTCTACGAGCAGTACTTC
TRBV20-1,TRBD2,15,many,TRBJ2-7,CSTSEREGRSYEQYF,TGCAGCACGAGCGAGCGGGAGGGAAGGAGCTACGAGCAGTACTTC
TRBV5-1,NA,13,many,TRBJ1-2,CASSLVGTPGYTF,TGCGCCAGCAGCTTGGTGGGGACTCCAGGCTACACCTTC
TRBV2,TRBD1,15,many,TRBJ1-5,CASTGGVYSNQPQHF,TGTGCCAGTACAGGGGGCGTTTATAGCAATCAGCCCCAGCATTTT
TRBV28,NA,15,many,TRBJ1-5,CASSGRGYSNQPQHF,TGTGCCAGCAGCGGCAGGGGATATAGCAATCAGCCCCAGCATTTT
TRBV20-1,TRBD1,14,many,TRBJ2-7,CSARHGQGANEQYF,TGCAGTGCTCGTCACGGACAGGGAGCCAACGAGCAGTACTTC
TRBV3-1,NA,14,many,TRBJ1-6,CASSQGTRNSPLNF,TGTGCCAGCAGCCAGGGTACGAGGAATTCACCCCTCAACTTT
TRBV4-1,TRBD2,19,many,TRBJ2-2,CASSQERGGGGGATGELFF,TGCGCCAGCAGCCAAGAGCGGGGGGGCGGAGGGGGAGCCACCGGGGAGCTGTTTTTT
TRBV5-1,TRBD1,15,many,TRBJ2-1,CASSPPGTGGNEQFF,TGCGCCAGCAGCCCCCCCGGGACAGGGGGGAATGAGCAGTTCTTC
TRBV20-1,NA,16,NA,TRBJ1-5,CSARRGGRGINQPQNF,TGCAGTGCTAGAAGAGGGGGACGAGGCATCAATCAGCCCCAGAATTTT
TRBV10-3,NA,14,many,TRBJ2-2,CAISGKGNTGELFF,TGTGCCATCAGTGGAAAGGGGAACACCGGGGAGCTGTTTTTT
TRBV4-1,NA,14,many,TRBJ2-1,CASSQPLGGNEQFF,TGCGCCAGCAGCCAACCCTTAGGAGGGAATGAGCAGTTCTTC
TRBV7-2,NA,15,many,TRBJ2-7,CASSLLETTGPLPYF,TGTGCCAGCAGCTTACTTGAGACAACAGGGCCTCTCCCGTACTTC
TRBV7-2,TRBD2,16,many,TRBJ2-1,CASSSVAGVSYNEQFF,TGTGCCAGCAGCTCCGTAGCGGGAGTTTCCTACAATGAGCAGTTCTTC
TRBV14,TRBD1,15,NA,TRBJ2-1,CASSQQQGGYGEQFF,TGTGCCAGCAGCCAACAACAGGGGGGATACGGTGAGCAGTTCTTC
TRBV20-1,NA,10,many,TRBJ2-7,CSAGQYEQYF,TGCAGTGCTGGACAGTACGAGCAGTACTTC
TRBV15,TRBD2,17,many,TRBJ2-3,CATSRDHSGTSADTQYF,TGTGCCACCAGCAGAGATCACTCCGGGACTAGCGCAGATACGCAGTATTTT
TRBV20-1,NA,14,NA,TRBJ2-7,CSARAHGAMYEQYF,TGCAGTGCTAGGGCCCATGGGGCTATGTACGAGCAGTACTTC
TRBV29-1,NA,14,many,TRBJ1-1,CSVRNGALGTEAFF,TGCAGCGTCCGGAACGGGGCCCTGGGGACTGAAGCTTTCTTT
TRBV20-1,NA,14,many,TRBJ1-2,CSAYDASGPRGYTF,TGCAGTGCTTACGACGCATCAGGTCCCCGAGGCTACACCTTC
TRBV11-2,NA,13,many,TRBJ2-7,CASSRQLSYEQYF,TGTGCCAGCAGCCGACAGTTGTCCTACGAGCAGTACTTC
TRBV5-1,NA,13,many,TRBJ2-2,CASSPRTTGELFF,TGCGCCAGCAGCCCCAGGACCACCGGGGAGCTGTTTTTT
TRBV6-2/TRBV6-3,TRBD1,17,many,TRBJ2-1,CASSPDRGSSYGNEQFF,TGTGCCAGCAGCCCCGACAGGGGTTCGTCGTACGGCAATGAGCAGTTCTTC
TRBV3-1,NA,13,NA,TRBJ1-5,CASSQGPSRPQHF,TGTGCCAGCAGCCAAGGCCCGTCCCGGCCCCAGCATTTT